This TCR beta chain was sequenced during a study of immune evolution from preneoplasia to lung adenocarcinoma. Background on the study: HLA loss of heterozygosity: 7% AIS, less than 18% MIA, over 30% ADC, none AAH. Study-wide findings and caveats: T cell clonality was higher in KRAS-mutant than EGFR-mutant or wild-type nodules.

The CDR3 extends over 13 amino acids. The trim removed 4 bases at V and 4 bases at J, leaving 5 bases unmatched. Germline lookup yields CDR1 GTSNPN and CDR2 SVGIG (reference sequence). Patients had resection in Japan or China between about 2014 and 2018. H&E slides confirmed each diagnosis, reviewed by two pathologists independently. This clone showed up just a few times. The antigen is undetermined. Some clones are missing from TCRdb's copy, which holds only in-frame ones; the method was immunoSEQ multiplex PCR. The sample holds some 11,000 clones, roughly 84% seen once. The sequence came from a person between 65 and 80 years old with lung adenocarcinoma. Sequences were obtained from FFPE minimally invasive lung adenocarcinoma tissue. The V call is TRBV30, the J call TRBJ2-5, with 8 bases identical to TRBD1. The DNA for the CDR3 is TGTGCCTGGACCTACAGGGGGACAGAGACCCAGTACTTC. Amino acid sequence: CAWTYRGTETQYF.